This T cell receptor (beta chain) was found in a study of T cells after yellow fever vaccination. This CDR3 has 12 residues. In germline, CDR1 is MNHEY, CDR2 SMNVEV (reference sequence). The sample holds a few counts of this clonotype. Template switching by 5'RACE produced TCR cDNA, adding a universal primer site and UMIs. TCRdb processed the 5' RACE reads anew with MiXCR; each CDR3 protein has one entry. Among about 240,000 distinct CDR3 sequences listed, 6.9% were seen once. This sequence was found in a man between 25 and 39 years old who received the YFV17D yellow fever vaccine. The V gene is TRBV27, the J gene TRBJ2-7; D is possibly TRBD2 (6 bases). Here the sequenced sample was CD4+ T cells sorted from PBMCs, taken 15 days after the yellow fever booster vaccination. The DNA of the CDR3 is TGTGGAGCGGGTCCGGTTCCCTACGAGCAGTACTTC. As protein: CGAGPVPYEQYF.